The 17 T cell receptor beta chains below come from one sample, sequenced in a study of T cell changes during pregnancy in multiple sclerosis. The repertoire was sequenced with immunoSEQ multiplex PCR; TCRdb's copy has only in-frame clones and lacks some. The table lists approximately 100,000 clones, 80% to 95% of them singletons. The source material was peripheral blood, sampled after pregnancy. These receptors originate from a female donor with multiple sclerosis, enrolled in a pregnancy study.

The V and J genes are TRBV21-1 and TRBJ1-6; the DNA was not used to check the table's D call, TRBD1. TRBV21-1 is a listed pseudogene. The CDR3 is 16 residues long. DNA for the CDR3: TGTGCCAGCAGCAATCTTTACAGGGGTATTGGTTCACCCCTCCACTTT. Translating gives CASSNLYRGIGSPLHF.

The rearrangement uses TRBV25-1 and TRBJ1-2; D is unresolved. The CDR3 has 12 residues. Per germline, CDR1 MGHDK and CDR2 SYGVNS. V dropped 0 bases and J dropped 5 bases, with 4 bases sitting between them. CDR3 in amino acids: CASSEYEYGYTF. CDR3 in DNA: TGTGCCAGCAGTGAATATGAGTATGGCTACACCTTC.

The chain combines TRBV5-1 with TRBJ1-1; 8 bases are shared with TRBD1. The CDR3 runs to 13 residues. V lost 4 bases, J lost 10 bases, and 9 bases stayed unmatched. Germline assignment: CDR1 SGHRS and CDR2 YFSETQ. CDR3 coding DNA: TGCGCCAGCAGCCAGGGGGCAGCGAGGCCAGCTTTCTTT. Its protein product is CASSQGAARPAFF.

The chain recombines TRBV9 with TRBJ2-7, with a possible D match to TRBD2 (5 bases). Germline V gene sequence: CDR1 SGDLS, CDR2 YYNGEE. The CDR3 loop spans 13 amino acids. Trimming took off 4 bases at V and 7 bases at J, with 15 bases between the two ends. DNA for the CDR3: TGTGCCAGCAGCCTCTTCGGGGTGGGGGAGCAGTACTTC. Amino acid sequence: CASSLFGVGEQYF.

This clone was seen once. This chain joins TRBV19 and TRBJ2-4; D possibly corresponds to TRBD1 (6 bases). This CDR3 contains 15 residues. Deletions cut 5 bases from V and 7 bases from J, with 18 bases between. Germline CDR1 LNHDA, CDR2 SQIVND (reference sequence). The CDR3 reads CASSRGGVVENIQYF. The CDR3 coding sequence is TGTGCCAGTAGTCGAGGGGGTGTGGTAGAGAACATTCAGTACTTC.

The chain links TRBV1 to TRBJ2-5; TRBD2, the D gene given by the table, was not confirmed from the DNA. TRBV1 is shown as a pseudogene. The CDR3 is 14 residues long. The CDR3 sequence is CTSKRDYGQETQYF. The CDR3 DNA reads as TGCACCAGTAAGCGGGACTACGGTCAAGAGACCCAGTACTTC.

The chain couples TRBV30 to TRBJ1-5; no clear D. Germline V gives CDR1 GTSNPN, CDR2 SVGIG (reference sequence). V was clipped by 1 base and J by 7 bases, with 11 bases between them. The CDR3 contains 13 residues. Here the CDR3 DNA reads TGTGCCTGGAGTGCCCACGGGGTGCAGCCCCAGCATTTT. Translation: CAWSAHGVQPQHF.

V and J are TRBV9 and TRBJ2-1, with 7 bases aligning to TRBD2. The trim removed 0 bases at V and 2 bases at J, leaving 5 bases unmatched. The CDR3 totals 16 residues. Germline CDR1 reads SGDLS; CDR2 reads YYNGEE. The CDR3 region has the DNA TGTGCCAGCAGCGTAGGTAGTAGCGGGCCCTACAATGAGCAGTTCTTC. It is translated as CASSVGSSGPYNEQFF.

This clone was observed once. CDR3 in amino acids: CASSLYSSYEKLFF. In DNA form, the CDR3 reads TGTGCCAGCAGTTTATACAGCTCCTATGAAAAACTGTTTTTT. V usage is TRBV28 and J usage is TRBJ1-4; D is unresolved. Germline loops: CDR1 MDHEN, CDR2 SYDVKM. The V gene lost 1 base and the J gene lost 6 bases, with 9 bases spanning the gap. This CDR3 has 14 amino acids.

This clone has only one observation. The DNA for the CDR3 is TGTGCCAGCAGCGTTGATAGCGTGAACAGTCTCGTGTCGACCTTC. The encoded protein is CASSVDSVNSLVSTF. The chain is built from TRBV9 and TRBJ1-2; D ambiguous. The V end was cut by 2 bases, the J end by 14 bases, with 25 bases between. Germline V gives CDR1 SGDLS, CDR2 YYNGEE. This CDR3 is 15 amino acids long. The whole variable domain, filled in from reference TRBV9 and TRBJ1-2, reads DSGVTQTPKHLITATGQRVTLRCSPRSGDLSVYWYQQSLDQGLQFLIQYYNGEERAKGNILERFSAQQFPDLHSELNLSSLELGDSALYFCASSVDSVNSLVSTFGSGTRLTVV.

The chain carries TRBV6-5 and TRBJ2-4; D perhaps matches TRBD1 (6 bases). Per germline, CDR1 MNHEY and CDR2 SVGAGI. CDR3 length: 13 amino acids. The V gene lost 7 bases and the J gene lost 6 bases, with 13 bases spanning the gap. The CDR3 loop is CASTAIGGNIQYF. The CDR3 region has the DNA TGTGCCAGCACCGCTATAGGGGGAAACATTCAGTACTTC.

The genes are TRBV27 and TRBJ1-1, with 9 bases that match TRBD1. J was trimmed by 5 bases and V by 5 bases; bases with no gene match: 6. This CDR3 spans 14 amino acids. Germline-derived CDR1 and CDR2 are MNHEY and SMNVEV (reference sequence). The CDR3 here is CASSPSTGGTEAFF. DNA of the CDR3: TGTGCCAGCAGTCCGTCGACAGGGGGAACTGAAGCTTTCTTT.

The chain combines TRBV5-1 with TRBJ1-2; 7 nucleotides match TRBD1. V was clipped by 2 bases and J by 6 bases; unmatched bases: 10. The CDR3 length is 15 residues. Germline V lookup: CDR1 SGHRS, CDR2 YFSETQ. CDR3 sequence: CASSFGGGIENGYTF. DNA for the CDR3: TGCGCCAGCAGCTTCGGAGGGGGCATCGAAAATGGCTACACCTTC.

The V call is TRBV27, the J call TRBJ1-1, with a weak D call TRBD1 (6 bases). Looked up from germline, CDR1 is MNHEY and CDR2 is SMNVEV (reference sequence). Deletions cut 5 bases from V and 3 bases from J, with 19 bases between. The CDR3 has 16 amino acids. CDR3 DNA: TGTGCCAGCAGTAGGACAACAGGGCTGAGGGACACTGAAGCTTTCTTT. It translates to CASSRTTGLRDTEAFF.

This clone turned up a few times. The genes are TRBV4-1 and TRBJ1-2; TRBD1 matches at 9 bases. The J segment lost 7 bases and the V segment lost 4 bases, leaving 7 bases of the junction unmatched. Germline V CDR1 and CDR2: MGHRA, YSYEKL. The CDR3 has 14 residues. The CDR3 loop is CASSLWDRETGYTF. The DNA of the CDR3 is TGCGCCAGCAGCCTATGGGACAGGGAGACTGGCTACACCTTC.

This clone was observed once. In nucleotides, the CDR3 is TGTGCCTGGAGTCGCGACAGGGTCTATGGCTACACCTTC. It codes for CAWSRDRVYGYTF. The rearrangement joins TRBV30 to TRBJ1-2; TRBD1 agrees at 7 bases. V lost 2 bases and J lost 4; bases outside the gene matches: 4. The CDR3 loop spans 13 amino acids. CDR1 is GTSNPN and CDR2 is SVGIG in the germline V gene (reference sequence).

This chain links TRBV27 with TRBJ1-1; no clear D. This CDR3 is 12 amino acids long. Per germline, CDR1 MNHEY and CDR2 SMNVEV (reference sequence). V gave up 3 bases and J gave up 5 bases, with 7 bases separating them. Here the CDR3 DNA reads TGTGCCAGCAGTTTTCGGGGTACTGAAGCTTTCTTT. It yields the protein CASSFRGTEAFF.